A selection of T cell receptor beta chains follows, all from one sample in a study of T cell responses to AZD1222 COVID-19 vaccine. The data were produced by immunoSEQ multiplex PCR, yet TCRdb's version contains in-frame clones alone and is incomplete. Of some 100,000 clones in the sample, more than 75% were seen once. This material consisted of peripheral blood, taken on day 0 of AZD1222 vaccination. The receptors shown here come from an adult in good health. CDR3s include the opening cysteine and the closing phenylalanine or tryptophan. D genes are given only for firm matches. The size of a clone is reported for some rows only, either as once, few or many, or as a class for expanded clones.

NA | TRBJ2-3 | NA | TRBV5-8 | CASRLTNHPTDTQYF | TGTGCCAGCAGGTTGACAAACCACCCCACAGATACGCAGTATTTT
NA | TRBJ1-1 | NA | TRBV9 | CASSVDGQGFTEAFF | TGTGCCAGCAGCGTAGACGGGCAGGGGTTCACTGAAGCTTTCTTT
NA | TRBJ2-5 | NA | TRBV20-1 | CSASIARAETQYF | TGCAGTGCTAGTATTGCCAGGGCGGAGACCCAGTACTTC
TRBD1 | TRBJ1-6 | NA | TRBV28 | CASSLFAGGNSPLHF | TGTGCCAGCAGTTTATTCGCAGGGGGCAATTCACCCCTCCACTTT
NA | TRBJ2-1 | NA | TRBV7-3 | CASSFSGPTNNEQFF | TGTGCCAGCAGCTTTTCAGGACCAACGAACAATGAGCAGTTCTTC
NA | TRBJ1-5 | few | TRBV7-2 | CASSLGQNNQPQHF | TGTGCCAGCAGCTTAGGGCAGAACAATCAGCCCCAGCATTTT
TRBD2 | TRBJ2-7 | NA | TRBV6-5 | CASSSPLAVSYEQYF | TGTGCCAGCAGCTCCCCGCTAGCGGTCTCCTACGAGCAGTACTTC
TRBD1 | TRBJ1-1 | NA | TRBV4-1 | CASSHPTGGTEAFF | TGCGCCAGCAGCCACCCGACAGGGGGCACTGAAGCTTTCTTT
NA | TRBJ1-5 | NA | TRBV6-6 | CASSRSTVLNQPQHF | TGTGCCAGCAGTAGGAGCACAGTCCTCAATCAGCCCCAGCATTTT
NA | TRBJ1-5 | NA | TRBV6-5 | CASSNSSPGAQHF | TGTGCCAGCAGTAACAGTTCCCCAGGGGCCCAGCATTTT
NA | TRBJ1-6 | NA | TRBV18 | CASSPGVEDNSPLHF | TGTGCCAGCTCACCCGGGGTGGAAGACAATTCACCCCTCCACTTT
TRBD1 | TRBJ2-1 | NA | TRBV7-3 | CASRARQGVDNEQFF | TGTGCCAGCAGGGCTAGACAGGGGGTCGACAATGAGCAGTTCTTC
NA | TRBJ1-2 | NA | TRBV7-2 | CASSLVREYGYTF | TGTGCCAGCAGCTTAGTTAGGGAATATGGCTACACCTTC
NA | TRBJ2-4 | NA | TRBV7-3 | CASSLGRENIQYF | TGTGCCAGCAGCCTGGGCCGGGAAAACATTCAGTACTTC
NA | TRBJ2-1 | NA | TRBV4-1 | CASSQDGSPFSNEQFF | TGCGCCAGCAGCCAAGATGGGTCCCCATTTTCCAATGAGCAGTTCTTC
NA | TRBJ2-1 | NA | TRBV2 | CATRGRVYNEQFF | TGTGCCACCAGAGGTAGGGTTTACAATGAGCAGTTCTTC
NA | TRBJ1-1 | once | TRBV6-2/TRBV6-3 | CASSYSRTEAFF | TGTGCCAGCAGTTACTCGCGGACTGAAGCTTTCTTT
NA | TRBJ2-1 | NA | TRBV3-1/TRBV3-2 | CASSPRRGRDITNEQFF | TGTGCCAGCAGCCCGCGGAGGGGTAGGGACATAACCAATGAGCAGTTCTTC
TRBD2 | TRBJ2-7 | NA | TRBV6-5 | CASSYQGTSGLYEQYF | TGTGCCAGCAGTTACCAGGGCACTAGCGGACTATACGAGCAGTACTTC
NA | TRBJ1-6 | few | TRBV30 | CASERQGGSPLHF | TGTGCCTCGGAAAGGCAGGGAGGATCACCCCTCCACTTT
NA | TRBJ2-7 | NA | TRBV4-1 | CASSQEDGLGQYF | TGCGCCAGCAGCCAAGAAGACGGCCTTGGACAGTACTTC
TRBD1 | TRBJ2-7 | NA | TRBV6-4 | CASSDGYRGRPQCEQYF | TGTGCCAGCAGTGACGGTTACAGGGGGCGACCGCAATGCGAGCAGTACTTC
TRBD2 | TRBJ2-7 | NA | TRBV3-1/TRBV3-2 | CASSQGGGSYEQYF | TGTGCCAGCAGCCAAGGGGGGGGCTCCTACGAGCAGTACTTC
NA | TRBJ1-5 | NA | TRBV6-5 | CASSYRAGFQPQHF | TGTGCCAGCAGTTACAGGGCAGGGTTTCAGCCCCAGCATTTT
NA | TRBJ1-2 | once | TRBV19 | CASSMLRAELWSYTF | TGTGCCAGTAGTATGTTAAGGGCCGAACTATGGAGCTACACCTTC
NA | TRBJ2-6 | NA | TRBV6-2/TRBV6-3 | CASSDNRDNYRSGANVLTF | TGTGCCAGCAGTGACAACCGGGACAACTACCGCTCTGGGGCCAACGTCCTGACTTTC
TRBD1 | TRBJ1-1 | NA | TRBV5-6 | CASSLVRTGSFVTEAFF | TGTGCCAGCAGCTTGGTGAGGACAGGGTCATTTGTGACTGAAGCTTTCTTT
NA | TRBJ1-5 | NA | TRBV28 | CASTPRPSYNQPQHF | TGTGCCAGCACCCCGCGGCCGTCCTACAATCAGCCCCAGCATTTT
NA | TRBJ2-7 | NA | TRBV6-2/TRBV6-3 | CASSYQGFGQYF | TGTGCCAGCAGTTACCAGGGTTTCGGGCAGTACTTC
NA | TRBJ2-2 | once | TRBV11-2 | CASSYSSRGNTGELFF | TGTGCCAGCAGCTATAGCTCGCGGGGGAACACCGGGGAGCTGTTTTTT
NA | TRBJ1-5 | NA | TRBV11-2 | CASSLGTGYSNQPQHF | TGTGCCAGCAGCTTAGGTACAGGCTATAGCAATCAGCCCCAGCATTTT
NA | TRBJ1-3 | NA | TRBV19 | CASSIGGSSGNTIYF | TGTGCCAGTAGTATAGGAGGAAGCTCTGGAAACACCATATATTTT
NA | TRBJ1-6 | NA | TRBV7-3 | CASSSTGGAHLHF | TGTGCCAGCAGCTCAACTGGTGGGGCACACCTCCACTTT
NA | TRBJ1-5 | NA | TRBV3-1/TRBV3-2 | CASSQGSRQPQHF | TGTGCCAGCAGCCAAGGGTCGAGGCAGCCCCAGCATTTT
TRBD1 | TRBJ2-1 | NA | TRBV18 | CASSPPTGGHGNEQFF | TGTGCCAGCTCACCACCGACAGGGGGGCATGGGAATGAGCAGTTCTTC
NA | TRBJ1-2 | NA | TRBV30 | CAWSVTQGQGYTF | TGTGCCTGGAGTGTCACCCAGGGGCAGGGCTACACCTTC
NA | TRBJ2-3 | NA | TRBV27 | CASSLKGGDTQYF | TGTGCCAGCAGTTTAAAAGGAGGAGATACGCAGTATTTT
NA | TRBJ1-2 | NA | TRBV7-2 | CASSLGQLSYGYTF | TGTGCCAGCAGCTTAGGACAGTTGAGCTATGGCTACACCTTC